The rows below give T cell receptor beta chains drawn from one sample of a study of T cell repertoires in cytomegalovirus infection. TCRdb re-called the reads with MiXCR, one entry per CDR3 protein. Here the sample spans about 230,000 distinct CDR3 sequences, about 20% being singletons. The sample consisted of CD8+ T cells from PBMCs. The receptors derive from a human donor in good health (CMV status not recorded). Some clones in this sample may be carry-over from other donors' samples. CDR3s include the opening cysteine and the closing phenylalanine or tryptophan. The D gene is left open where the match is weak. Not every row has a clone size; where given, it reads once, few, many or a size class.

j_call | d_call | v_call | clone_size | cdr3_aa | cdr3_nt
TRBJ2-1 | - | TRBV20-1 | - | CSATVWGSNEQFF | TGCAGTGCAACAGTCTGGGGCAGTAATGAGCAGTTCTTC
TRBJ2-6 | - | TRBV7-6 | many | CASSPYVGPAGANVLTF | TGTGCCAGCAGCCCCTACGTGGGCCCGGCTGGGGCCAACGTCCTGACTTTC
TRBJ2-1 | - | TRBV7-8 | few | CASRGSPGYEQFF | TGTGCCAGCAGGGGGTCTCCTGGGTATGAGCAGTTCTTC
TRBJ2-7 | - | TRBV5-1 | few | CASSSRLGLYEQYF | TGCGCCAGCAGCTCCCGACTGGGCCTCTACGAGCAGTACTTC
TRBJ1-1 | TRBD1 | TRBV7-3 | many | CASSLGTGTTEAFF | TGTGCCAGCAGCTTAGGGACAGGAACCACTGAAGCTTTCTTT
TRBJ2-2 | - | TRBV5-4 | many | CASSLDPPGELFF | TGTGCCAGCAGCTTGGACCCCCCCGGGGAGCTGTTTTTT
TRBJ2-3 | TRBD2 | TRBV9 | - | CASSSSGGTDTQYF | TGTGCCAGCAGCTCTAGCGGGGGCACAGATACGCAGTATTTT
TRBJ2-7 | TRBD1 | TRBV28 | once | CASSVGGQGAEQYF | TGTGCCAGCAGTGTAGGAGGACAGGGTGCCGAGCAGTACTTC
TRBJ1-1 | - | TRBV19 | - | CASSRATTTGTEAFF | TGTGCCAGTAGTAGGGCAACTACTACGGGCACTGAAGCTTTCTTT
TRBJ1-1 | - | TRBV12-3/TRBV12-4 | many | CASLGWENTEAFF | TGTGCCAGCTTGGGATGGGAGAACACTGAAGCTTTCTTT
TRBJ2-7 | TRBD2 | TRBV24-1 | - | CATSDGTSVSYEQYF | TGTGCCACCAGTGATGGGACTAGCGTATCCTACGAGCAGTACTTC
TRBJ2-5 | - | TRBV7-6 | - | CASRALSLAVETQYF | TGTGCCAGCAGGGCTCTTAGCCTAGCAGTAGAGACCCAGTACTTC
TRBJ2-7 | - | TRBV12-3/TRBV12-4 | few | CASRPQGGYEQYF | TGTGCCAGCAGACCCCAGGGTGGCTACGAGCAGTACTTC
TRBJ2-2 | - | TRBV7-2 | many | CASSPRGYPTGELFF | TGTGCCAGCAGCCCCCGGGGATACCCCACCGGGGAGCTGTTTTTT
TRBJ2-1 | TRBD2 | TRBV5-1 | - | CASSFTAGEGYNEQFF | TGCGCCAGCAGCTTTACAGCGGGGGAGGGCTACAATGAGCAGTTCTTC
TRBJ1-1 | - | TRBV28 | - | CASSLIGRAEAFF | TGTGCCAGCAGTTTAATAGGCAGGGCTGAAGCTTTCTTT
TRBJ1-5 | - | TRBV7-2 | many | CASSVVGGDNQPQHF | TGTGCCAGCAGCGTCGTGGGGGGAGACAATCAGCCCCAGCATTTT
TRBJ2-3 | TRBD2 | TRBV7-3 | - | CASSLSLAGDTQYF | TGTGCCAGCAGCTTATCCCTAGCGGGGGATACGCAGTATTTT
TRBJ1-3 | TRBD1 | TRBV4-1 | - | CASSQDLVQGPQF | TGCGCCAGCAGCCAAGATCTGGTACAGGGGCCCCAGTTT
TRBJ1-2 | - | TRBV6-1 | - | CASSEWAGAVNYGYTF | TGTGCCAGCAGTGAATGGGCAGGGGCAGTGAACTATGGCTACACCTTC
TRBJ1-1 | TRBD1 | TRBV7-9 | - | CASSEGQGKNTEAFF | TGTGCCAGCAGCGAAGGACAGGGGAAGAACACTGAAGCTTTCTTT
TRBJ1-5 | - | TRBV6-5 | few | CASSYLGQPQHF | TGTGCCAGCAGTTACTTGGGGCAGCCCCAGCATTTT
TRBJ2-7 | - | TRBV7-2 | many | CASSLDGGLTGPSYEQYF | TGTGCCAGCAGCTTAGATGGGGGACTTACGGGACCCTCCTACGAGCAGTACTTC
TRBJ1-5 | - | TRBV7-9 | many | CASSLEGGENQPQHF | TGTGCCAGCAGCTTAGAGGGGGGCGAAAATCAGCCCCAGCATTTT
TRBJ2-7 | - | TRBV7-2 | many | CASVYSGWSEQYF | TGTGCCAGCGTTTACTCGGGTTGGAGCGAGCAGTACTTC
TRBJ2-1 | - | TRBV7-9 | few | CASSLNAGPYRNEQFF | TGTGCCAGCAGCTTAAACGCGGGGCCCTATCGGAATGAGCAGTTCTTC
TRBJ2-1 | - | TRBV12-3/TRBV12-4 | many | CASSFGPTSYNEQFF | TGTGCCAGCAGTTTTGGTCCAACCAGCTACAATGAGCAGTTCTTC
TRBJ2-7 | - | TRBV14 | - | CASSQNVMSYEQYF | TGTGCCAGCAGCCAGAACGTGATGAGCTACGAGCAGTACTTC
TRBJ2-5 | - | TRBV12-3/TRBV12-4 | - | CASSFRLGGETQYF | TGTGCCAGCAGTTTTCGTCTAGGGGGAGAGACCCAGTACTTC
TRBJ2-7 | - | TRBV6-5 | - | CAGSYSPRGSEQYF | TGTGCCGGCAGTTACAGCCCCAGGGGCAGCGAGCAGTACTTC
TRBJ2-1 | - | TRBV19 | once | CASKVAGTYNEQFF | TGTGCCAGTAAGGTGGCCGGGACCTACAATGAGCAGTTCTTC
TRBJ2-3 | - | TRBV12-3/TRBV12-4 | few | CASSTSDYTDTQYF | TGTGCCAGCAGTACCTCAGACTACACAGATACGCAGTATTTT
TRBJ2-1 | - | TRBV7-9 | many | CASSLGPYNEQFF | TGTGCCAGCAGCTTAGGGCCCTACAATGAGCAGTTCTTC
TRBJ1-2 | - | TRBV7-2 | - | CASSDVGNYGCTF | TGTGCCAGCAGCGATGTGGGGAACTATGGCTGCACCTTC
TRBJ2-7 | - | TRBV28 | - | CASCPAAGPYEQYF | TGTGCCAGCTGTCCAGCGGCCGGACCCTACGAGCAGTACTTC